This TCR beta chain comes out of a study of shared clonotypes between healthy human individuals. Across the study: The donors, two women and a few men, were aged 18 to 49.

CDR3 length equals 16 residues. V was pared by 10 bases and J by 0 bases, with 19 bases between. Germline CDR1 is LNHDA and CDR2 is SQIVND (reference sequence). The donor cohort consisted entirely of Caucasian adults residing in Nashville, Tennessee. Original data processing: Because ImmunoSEQ provided only junction sequences with no quality scores, the filtering differed. The table came from immunoSEQ multiplex PCR; TCRdb's copy has only in-frame clones and leaves some out. V, J and clone size are those of that table, while D and trimming were read from the DNA. The sample yields approximately 1.5 million clones, roughly 98.5% seen once.

This TCR derives from a man aged 30 to 39 in good health. Sequencing was done on a sample of naive CD4+ T cells sorted from blood. Subset described: CD45RA+ positively selected. This chain joins TRBV19 and TRBJ1-5; perhaps TRBD1 as D (5 bases). The CDR3 loop is CATRDQAPYSNQPQHF. CDR3 bases: TGTGCCACCCGGGACCAAGCTCCCTATAGCAATCAGCCCCAGCATTTT.